Described below is a single TCR beta chain sequence and its context. As yet, its antigen is unknown. The sample belongs to a study of Tregs in tolerant kidney transplant recipients. For the study at large: Related graft donors supplied nonmyeloablative bone marrow transplants, and mixed chimerism was transient. Study conclusions and caveats: Tolerant patients' donor-specific Tregs expanded beyond overall Tregs, suggesting antigen-driven growth.

CDR1 and CDR2 (germline): SGHVS, FNYEAQ. The CDR3 length is 16 residues. The V gene end was trimmed by 1 base and the J gene end by 4 bases; junction bases not matched to a gene: 6. Unstimulated Tregs (CD4+CD25+CD127-) and CD4+CD25- non-Tregs were sorted from PBMCs. Generated by immunoSEQ multiplex PCR, the TCRdb table keeps only in-frame clones and is missing some. Here the sample spans approximately 100,000 clones, more than 85% being singletons. Sequences were derived from CD4+ T cells from blood, sampled before the transplant. The rearrangement uses TRBV7-6 and TRBJ2-3, with 9 nucleotides matching TRBD2. The source is a human donor who received a combined kidney and bone marrow transplant. The CDR3 sequence: CASSLDSGGRADTQYF. The CDR3 coding sequence is TGTGCCAGCAGCTTAGATAGCGGGGGAAGGGCAGATACGCAGTATTTT.